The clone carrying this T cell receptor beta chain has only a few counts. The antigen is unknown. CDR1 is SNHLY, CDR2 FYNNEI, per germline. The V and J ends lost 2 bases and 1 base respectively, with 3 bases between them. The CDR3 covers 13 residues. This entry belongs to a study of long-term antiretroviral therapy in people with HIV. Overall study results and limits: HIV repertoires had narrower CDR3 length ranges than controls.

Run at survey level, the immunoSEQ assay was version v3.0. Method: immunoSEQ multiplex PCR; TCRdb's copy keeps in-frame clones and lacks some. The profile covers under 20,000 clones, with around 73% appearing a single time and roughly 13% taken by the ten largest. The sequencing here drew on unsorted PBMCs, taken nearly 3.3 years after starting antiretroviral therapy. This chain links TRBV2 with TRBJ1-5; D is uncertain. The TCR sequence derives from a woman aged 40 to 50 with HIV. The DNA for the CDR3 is TGTGCCAGCAGTGAACTAAGCAATCAGCCCCAGCATTTT. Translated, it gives CASSELSNQPQHF. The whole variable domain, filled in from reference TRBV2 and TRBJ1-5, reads EPEVTQTPSHQVTQMGQEVILRCVPISNHLYFYWYRQILGQKVEFLVSFYNNEISEKSEIFDDQFSVERPDGSNFTLKIRSTKLEDSAMYFCASSELSNQPQHFGDGTRLSIL.